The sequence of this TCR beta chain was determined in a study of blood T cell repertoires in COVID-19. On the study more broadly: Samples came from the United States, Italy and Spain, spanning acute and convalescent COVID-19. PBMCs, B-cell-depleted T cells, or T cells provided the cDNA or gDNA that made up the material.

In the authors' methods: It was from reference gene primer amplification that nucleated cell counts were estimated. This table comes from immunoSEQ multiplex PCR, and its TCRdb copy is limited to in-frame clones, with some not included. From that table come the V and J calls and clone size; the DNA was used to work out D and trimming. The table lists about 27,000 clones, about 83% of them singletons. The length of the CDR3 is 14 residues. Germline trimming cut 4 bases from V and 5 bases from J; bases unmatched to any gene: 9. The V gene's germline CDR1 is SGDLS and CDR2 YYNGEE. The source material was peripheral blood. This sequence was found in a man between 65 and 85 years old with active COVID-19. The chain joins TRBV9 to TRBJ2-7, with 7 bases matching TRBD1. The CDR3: CASSPQDRLHEQYF. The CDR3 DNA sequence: TGTGCCAGCAGCCCTCAGGACAGGCTCCACGAGCAGTACTTC.